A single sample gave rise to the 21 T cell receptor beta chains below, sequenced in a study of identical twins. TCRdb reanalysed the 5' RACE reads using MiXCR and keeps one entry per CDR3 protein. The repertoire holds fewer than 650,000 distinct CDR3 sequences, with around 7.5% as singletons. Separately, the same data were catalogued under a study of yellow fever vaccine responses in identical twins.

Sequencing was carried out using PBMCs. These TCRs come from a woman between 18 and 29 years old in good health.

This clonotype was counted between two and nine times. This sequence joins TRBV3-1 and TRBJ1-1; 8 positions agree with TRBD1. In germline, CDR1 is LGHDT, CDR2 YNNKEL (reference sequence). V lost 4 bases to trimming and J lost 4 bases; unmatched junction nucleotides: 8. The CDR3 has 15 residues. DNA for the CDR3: TGTGCCAGCAGCCCCGGGACAGGCGCGCTCACTGAAGCTTTCTTT. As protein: CASSPGTGALTEAFF. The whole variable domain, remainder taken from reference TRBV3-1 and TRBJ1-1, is DTAVSQTPKYLVTQMGNDKSIKCEQNLGHDTMYWYKQDSKKFLKIMFSYNNKELIINETVPNRFSPKSPDKAHLNLHINSLELGDSAVYFCASSPGTGALTEAFFGQGTRLTVV.

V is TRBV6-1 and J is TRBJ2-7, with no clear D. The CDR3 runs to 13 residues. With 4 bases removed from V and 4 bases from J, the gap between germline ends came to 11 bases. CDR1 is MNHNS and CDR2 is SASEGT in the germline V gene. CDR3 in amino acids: CASSVEFSYEQYV. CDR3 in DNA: TGTGCCAGCAGTGTAGAATTCTCGTACGAGCAGTACGTC.

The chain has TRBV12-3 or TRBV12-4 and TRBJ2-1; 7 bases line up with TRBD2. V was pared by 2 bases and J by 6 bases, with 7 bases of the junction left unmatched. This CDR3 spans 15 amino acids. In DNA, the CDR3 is TGTGCCAGCAGTTTATCGGGGGGTTGGGGCAATGAGCAGTTCTTC. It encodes CASSLSGGWGNEQFF.

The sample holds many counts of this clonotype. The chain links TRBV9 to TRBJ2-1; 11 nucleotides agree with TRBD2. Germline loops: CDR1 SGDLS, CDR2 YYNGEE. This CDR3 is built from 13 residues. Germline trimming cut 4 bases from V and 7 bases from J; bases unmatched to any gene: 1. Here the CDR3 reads CASSRTSGNEQFF. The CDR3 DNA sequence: TGTGCCAGCAGCCGGACTAGCGGGAATGAGCAGTTCTTC.

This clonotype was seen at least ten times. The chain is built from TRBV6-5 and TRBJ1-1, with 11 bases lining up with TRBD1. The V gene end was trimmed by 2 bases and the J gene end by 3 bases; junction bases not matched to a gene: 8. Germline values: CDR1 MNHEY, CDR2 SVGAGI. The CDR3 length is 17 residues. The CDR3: CASSYLPGQGADTEAFF. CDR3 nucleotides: TGTGCCAGCAGTTACCTCCCCGGACAGGGGGCGGACACTGAAGCTTTCTTT.

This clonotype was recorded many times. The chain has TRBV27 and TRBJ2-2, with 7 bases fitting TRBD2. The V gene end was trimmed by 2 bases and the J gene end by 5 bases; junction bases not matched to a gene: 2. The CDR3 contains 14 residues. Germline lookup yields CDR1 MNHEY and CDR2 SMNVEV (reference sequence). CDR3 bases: TGTGCCAGCAGTTTAATTAGCGGGACCGGGGAGCTGTTTTTT. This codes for CASSLISGTGELFF.

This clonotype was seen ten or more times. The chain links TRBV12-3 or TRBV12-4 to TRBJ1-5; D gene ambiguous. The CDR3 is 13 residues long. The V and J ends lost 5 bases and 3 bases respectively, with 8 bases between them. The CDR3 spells CASSPGPNQPQHF. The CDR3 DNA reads TGTGCCAGCAGTCCGGGTCCCAATCAGCCCCAGCATTTT.

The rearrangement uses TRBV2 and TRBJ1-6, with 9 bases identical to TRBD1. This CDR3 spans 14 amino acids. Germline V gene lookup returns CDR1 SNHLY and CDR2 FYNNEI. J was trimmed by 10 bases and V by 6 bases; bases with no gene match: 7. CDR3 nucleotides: TGTGCCAGCAGGGGACAGGGAGATCAATCACCCCTCCACTTT. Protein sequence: CASRGQGDQSPLHF.

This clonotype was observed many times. The CDR3 DNA follows: TGCGCCAGCAGCACGGACCTATACAATGAGCAGTTCTTC. It encodes CASSTDLYNEQFF. V is TRBV5-1 and J is TRBJ2-1; D is unclear. Germline assignment: CDR1 SGHRS and CDR2 YFSETQ. The CDR3 length is 13 residues. The V end was cut by 4 bases, the J end by 4 bases, with 9 bases between.

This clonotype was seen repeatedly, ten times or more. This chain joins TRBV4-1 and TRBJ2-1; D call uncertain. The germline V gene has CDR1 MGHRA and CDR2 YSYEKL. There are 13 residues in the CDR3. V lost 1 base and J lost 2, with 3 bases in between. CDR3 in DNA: TGCGCCAGCAGCCAAGCGACCTACAATGAGCAGTTCTTC. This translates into CASSQATYNEQFF.

The CDR3 bases are TGTGCCAGCTCACCAACCTACTATGGCTACACCTTC. Translating it yields CASSPTYYGYTF. This chain joins TRBV18 and TRBJ1-2; D is unclear. Germline CDR1 is KGHSH and CDR2 is LQKENI. V lost 2 bases and J lost 3, with 4 bases in between. The CDR3 covers 12 residues.

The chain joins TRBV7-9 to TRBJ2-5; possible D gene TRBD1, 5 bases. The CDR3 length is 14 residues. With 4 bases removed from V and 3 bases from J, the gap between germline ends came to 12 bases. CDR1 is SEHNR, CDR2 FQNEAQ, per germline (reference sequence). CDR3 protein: CASSYLGVEETQYF. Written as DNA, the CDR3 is TGTGCCAGCAGCTACCTAGGGGTTGAAGAGACCCAGTACTTC.

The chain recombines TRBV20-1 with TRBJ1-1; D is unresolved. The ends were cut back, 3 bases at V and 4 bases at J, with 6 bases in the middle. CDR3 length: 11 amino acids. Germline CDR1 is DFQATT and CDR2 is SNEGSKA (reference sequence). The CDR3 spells CSARVGTEAFF. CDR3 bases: TGCAGTGCTAGGGTGGGCACTGAAGCTTTCTTT.

The CDR3: CASSKGQGSAYEQYF. In DNA, the CDR3 is TGCGCCAGCAGCAAGGGACAGGGGTCCGCGTACGAGCAGTACTTC. This chain links TRBV5-1 with TRBJ2-7; 10 bases fit TRBD1. This CDR3 comprises 15 residues. Germline CDR1 and CDR2: SGHRS and YFSETQ. V shed 4 bases and J 4 bases; nucleotides not matched to a gene: 8.

CDR3 coding DNA: TGTGCCAGCAGACTTAATCCGGGACTAGTCCACACCGGGGAGCTGTTTTTT. Translating it yields CASRLNPGLVHTGELFF. The V call is TRBV6-1, the J call TRBJ2-2; 8 bases align to TRBD2. The length of the CDR3 is 17 residues. Germline V gene sequence: CDR1 MNHNS, CDR2 SASEGT. J gave up 3 bases and V 6 bases, and 12 bases lay outside the gene matches.

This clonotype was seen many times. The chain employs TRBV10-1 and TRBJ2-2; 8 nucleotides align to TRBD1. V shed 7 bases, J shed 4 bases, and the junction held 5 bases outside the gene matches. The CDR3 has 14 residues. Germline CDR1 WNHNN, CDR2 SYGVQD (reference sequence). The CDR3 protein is CASKKDRATGELFF. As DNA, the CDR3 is TGCGCCAGCAAGAAGGACAGGGCCACCGGGGAGCTGTTTTTT.

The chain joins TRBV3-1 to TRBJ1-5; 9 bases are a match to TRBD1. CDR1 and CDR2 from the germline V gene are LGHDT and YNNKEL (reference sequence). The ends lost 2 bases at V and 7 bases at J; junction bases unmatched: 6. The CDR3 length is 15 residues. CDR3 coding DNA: TGTGCCAGCAGCCAACGGACAGGGGTAGGGCAGCCCCAGCATTTT. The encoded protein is CASSQRTGVGQPQHF.

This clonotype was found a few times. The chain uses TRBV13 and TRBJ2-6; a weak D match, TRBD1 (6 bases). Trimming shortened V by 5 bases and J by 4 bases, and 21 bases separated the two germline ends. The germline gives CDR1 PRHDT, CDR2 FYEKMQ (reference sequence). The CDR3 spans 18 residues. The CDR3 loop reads CASSERRTQGAGANVLTF. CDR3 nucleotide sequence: TGTGCCAGCAGCGAGAGAAGAACACAGGGTGCCGGGGCCAACGTCCTGACTTTC. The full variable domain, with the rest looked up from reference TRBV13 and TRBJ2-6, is AAGVIQSPRHLIKEKRETATLKCYPIPRHDTVYWYQQGPGQDPQFLISFYEKMQSDKGSIPDRFSAQQFSDYHSELNMSSLELGDSALYFCASSERRTQGAGANVLTFGAGSRLTVL.

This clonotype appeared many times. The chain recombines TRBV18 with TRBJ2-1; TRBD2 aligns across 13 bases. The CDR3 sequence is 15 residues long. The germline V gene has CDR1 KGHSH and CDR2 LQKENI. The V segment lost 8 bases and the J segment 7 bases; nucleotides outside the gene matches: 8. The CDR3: CASSPGLAGANEQFF. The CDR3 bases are TGTGCCAGCAGCCCCGGACTAGCGGGAGCGAATGAGCAGTTCTTC.

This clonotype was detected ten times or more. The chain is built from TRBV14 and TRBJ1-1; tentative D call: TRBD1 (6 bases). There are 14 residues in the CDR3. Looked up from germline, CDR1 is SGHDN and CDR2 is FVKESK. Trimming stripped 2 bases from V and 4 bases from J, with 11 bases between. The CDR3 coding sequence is TGTGCCAGCAGCCAATTGCCGGGGGCCACTGAAGCTTTCTTT. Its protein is CASSQLPGATEAFF.

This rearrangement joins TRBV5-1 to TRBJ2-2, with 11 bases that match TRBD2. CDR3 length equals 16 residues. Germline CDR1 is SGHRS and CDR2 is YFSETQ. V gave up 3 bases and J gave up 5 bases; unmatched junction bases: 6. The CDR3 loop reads CASSSHLAGGTGELFF. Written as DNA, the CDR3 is TGCGCCAGCAGCTCGCATCTAGCGGGGGGTACCGGGGAGCTGTTTTTT.